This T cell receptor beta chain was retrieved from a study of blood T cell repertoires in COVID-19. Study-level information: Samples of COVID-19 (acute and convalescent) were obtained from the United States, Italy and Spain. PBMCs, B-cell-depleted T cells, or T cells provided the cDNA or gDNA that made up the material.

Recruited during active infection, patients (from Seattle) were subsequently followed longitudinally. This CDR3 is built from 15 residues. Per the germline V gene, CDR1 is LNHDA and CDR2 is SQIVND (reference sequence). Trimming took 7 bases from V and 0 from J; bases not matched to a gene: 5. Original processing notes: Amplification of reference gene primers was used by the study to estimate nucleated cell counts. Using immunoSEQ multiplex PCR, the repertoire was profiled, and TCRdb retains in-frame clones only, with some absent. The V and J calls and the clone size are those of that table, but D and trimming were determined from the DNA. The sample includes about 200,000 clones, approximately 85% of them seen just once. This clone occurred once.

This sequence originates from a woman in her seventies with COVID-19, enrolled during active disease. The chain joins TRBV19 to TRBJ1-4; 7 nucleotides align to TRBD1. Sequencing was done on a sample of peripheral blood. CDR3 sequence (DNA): TGTGCCAGTACCAGACAGGGCGCAACTAATGAAAAACTGTTTTTT. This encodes CASTRQGATNEKLFF.